The clone carrying this TCR beta chain appeared once. Its antigen is unknown. From germline, CDR1 is KGHSH and CDR2 LQKENI. The CDR3 sequence is 14 residues long. The V and J ends lost 2 bases and 6 bases respectively, with 11 bases between them. The data derive from a study of CD4+ T cells in melanoma. Study-level results: A reported correlation linked neoantigen-specific CD4+ T cells to CD8+, macrophage and B cell function.

This table comes from immunoSEQ multiplex PCR, and its TCRdb copy is limited to in-frame clones, with some not included. The data hold more than 9,500 clones, with around 72% observed a single time. This TCR was recovered from a human donor with melanoma. This chain connects TRBV18 to TRBJ1-3; D is unresolved. The sample taken for sequencing was tumor tissue. The CDR3 loop is CASSPALIQNTIYF. CDR3 DNA: TGTGCCAGCTCACCAGCCCTTATCCAAAACACCATATATTTT.